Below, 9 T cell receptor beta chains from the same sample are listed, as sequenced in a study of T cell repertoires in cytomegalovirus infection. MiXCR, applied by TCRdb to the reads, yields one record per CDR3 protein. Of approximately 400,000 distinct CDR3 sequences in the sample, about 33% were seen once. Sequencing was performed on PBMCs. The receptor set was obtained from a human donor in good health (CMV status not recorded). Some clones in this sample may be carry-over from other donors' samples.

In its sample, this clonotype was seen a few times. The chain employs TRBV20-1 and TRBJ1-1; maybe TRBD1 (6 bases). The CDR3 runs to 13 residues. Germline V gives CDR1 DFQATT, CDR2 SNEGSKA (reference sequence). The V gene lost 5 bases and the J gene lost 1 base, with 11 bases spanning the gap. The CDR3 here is CSALDRQNTEAFF. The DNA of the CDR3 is TGCAGTGCTCTGGACAGACAGAACACTGAAGCTTTCTTT.

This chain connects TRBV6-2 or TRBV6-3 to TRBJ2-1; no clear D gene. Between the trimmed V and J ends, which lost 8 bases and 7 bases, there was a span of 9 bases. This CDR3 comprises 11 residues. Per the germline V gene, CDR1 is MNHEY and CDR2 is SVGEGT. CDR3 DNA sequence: TGTGCCAGCGTCGTAGGGAATGAGCAGTTCTTC. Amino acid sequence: CASVVGNEQFF.

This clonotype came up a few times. In DNA form, the CDR3 reads TGTGCCAGCAGCGATAGCGGGACAATTTCACCCCTCCACTTT. Residues: CASSDSGTISPLHF. The chain joins TRBV11-2 to TRBJ1-6; the D gene is possibly TRBD1 (6 bases). The germline V gene has CDR1 SGHAT and CDR2 FQNNGV. The CDR3 consists of 14 residues. Trimming took off 5 bases at V and 9 bases at J, with 14 bases between the two ends. The full variable domain, rest sourced from reference TRBV11-2 and TRBJ1-6, is EAGVAQSPRYKIIEKRQSVAFWCNPISGHATLYWYQQILGQGPKLLIQFQNNGVVDDSQLPKDRFSAERLKGVDSTLKIQPAKLEDSAVYLCASSDSGTISPLHFGNGTRLTVT.

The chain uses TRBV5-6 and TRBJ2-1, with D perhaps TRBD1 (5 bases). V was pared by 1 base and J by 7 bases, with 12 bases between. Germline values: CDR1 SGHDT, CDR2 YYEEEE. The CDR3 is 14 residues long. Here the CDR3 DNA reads TGTGCCAGCAGCTTGTTGGACACTTGGAATGAGCAGTTCTTC. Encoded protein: CASSLLDTWNEQFF.

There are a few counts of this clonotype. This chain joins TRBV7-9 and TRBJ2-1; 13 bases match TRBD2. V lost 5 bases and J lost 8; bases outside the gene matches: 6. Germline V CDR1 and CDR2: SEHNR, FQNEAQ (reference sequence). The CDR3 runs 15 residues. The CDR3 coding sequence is TGTGCCAGCAGCCAAACTAGCGGGGGGGCCCATGAGCAGTTCTTC. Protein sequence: CASSQTSGGAHEQFF.

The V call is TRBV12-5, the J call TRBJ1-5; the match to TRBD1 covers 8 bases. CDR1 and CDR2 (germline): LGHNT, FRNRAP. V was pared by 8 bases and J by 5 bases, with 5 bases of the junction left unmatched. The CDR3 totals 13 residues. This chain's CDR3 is CASSQGADQPQHF. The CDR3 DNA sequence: TGTGCTAGTAGCCAGGGGGCTGATCAGCCCCAGCATTTT.

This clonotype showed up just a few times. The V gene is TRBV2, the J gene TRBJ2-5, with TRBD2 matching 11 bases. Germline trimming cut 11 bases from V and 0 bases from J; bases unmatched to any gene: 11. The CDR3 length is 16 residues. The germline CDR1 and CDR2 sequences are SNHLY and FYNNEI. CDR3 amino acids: CAEQTSGGPYQETQYF. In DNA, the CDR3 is TGTGCCGAACAAACTAGCGGGGGTCCGTACCAAGAGACCCAGTACTTC. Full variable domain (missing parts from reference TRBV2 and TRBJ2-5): EPEVTQTPSHQVTQMGQEVILRCVPISNHLYFYWYRQILGQKVEFLVSFYNNEISEKSEIFDDQFSVERPDGSNFTLKIRSTKLEDSAMYFCAEQTSGGPYQETQYFGPGTRLLVL.

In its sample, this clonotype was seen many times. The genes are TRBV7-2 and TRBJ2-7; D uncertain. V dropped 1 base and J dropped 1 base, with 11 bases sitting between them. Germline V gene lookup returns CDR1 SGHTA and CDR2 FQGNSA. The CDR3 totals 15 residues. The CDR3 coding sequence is TGTGCCAGCAGCTTAGGGCCAACTGGTTCCTACGAGCAGTACTTC. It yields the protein CASSLGPTGSYEQYF.

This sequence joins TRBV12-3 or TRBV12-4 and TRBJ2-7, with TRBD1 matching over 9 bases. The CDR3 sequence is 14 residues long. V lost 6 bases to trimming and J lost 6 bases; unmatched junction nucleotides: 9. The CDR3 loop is CASSVQGAIIEQYF. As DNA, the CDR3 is TGTGCCAGCAGCGTACAGGGGGCGATCATCGAGCAGTACTTC.